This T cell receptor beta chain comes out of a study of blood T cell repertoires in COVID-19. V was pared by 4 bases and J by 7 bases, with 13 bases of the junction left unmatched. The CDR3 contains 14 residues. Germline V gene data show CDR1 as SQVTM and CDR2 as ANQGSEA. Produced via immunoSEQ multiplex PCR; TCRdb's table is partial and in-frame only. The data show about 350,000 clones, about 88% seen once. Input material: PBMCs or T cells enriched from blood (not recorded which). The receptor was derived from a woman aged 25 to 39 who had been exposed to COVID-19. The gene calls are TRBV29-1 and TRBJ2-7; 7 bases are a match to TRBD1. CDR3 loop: CSVVKAGGMGEQYF. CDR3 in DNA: TGCAGCGTTGTGAAGGCAGGGGGTATGGGGGAGCAGTACTTC.